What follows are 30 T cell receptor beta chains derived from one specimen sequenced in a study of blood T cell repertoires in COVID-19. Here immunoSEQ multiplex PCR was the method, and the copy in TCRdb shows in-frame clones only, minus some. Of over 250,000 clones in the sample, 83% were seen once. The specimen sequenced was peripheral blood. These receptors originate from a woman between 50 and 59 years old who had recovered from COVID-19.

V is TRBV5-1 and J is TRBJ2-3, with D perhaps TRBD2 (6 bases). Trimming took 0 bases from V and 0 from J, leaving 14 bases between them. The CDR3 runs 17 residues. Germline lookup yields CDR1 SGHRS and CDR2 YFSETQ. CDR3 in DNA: TGCGCCAGCAGCTTGGTGTTGACGGGAGTCAGCACAGATACGCAGTATTTT. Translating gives CASSLVLTGVSTDTQYF.

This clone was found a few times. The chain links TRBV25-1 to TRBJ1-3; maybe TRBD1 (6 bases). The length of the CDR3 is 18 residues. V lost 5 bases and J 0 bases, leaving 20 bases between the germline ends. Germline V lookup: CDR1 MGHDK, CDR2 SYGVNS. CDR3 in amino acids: CASSTPSPGRGSGNTIYF. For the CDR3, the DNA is TGTGCCAGCAGTACCCCCAGCCCCGGCAGGGGCTCTGGAAACACCATATATTTT.

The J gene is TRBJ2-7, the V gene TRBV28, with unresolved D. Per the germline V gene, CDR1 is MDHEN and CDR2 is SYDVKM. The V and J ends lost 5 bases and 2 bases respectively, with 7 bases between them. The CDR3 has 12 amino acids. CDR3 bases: TGTGCCAGCAGTACTATCACCTACGAGCAGTACTTC. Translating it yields CASSTITYEQYF.

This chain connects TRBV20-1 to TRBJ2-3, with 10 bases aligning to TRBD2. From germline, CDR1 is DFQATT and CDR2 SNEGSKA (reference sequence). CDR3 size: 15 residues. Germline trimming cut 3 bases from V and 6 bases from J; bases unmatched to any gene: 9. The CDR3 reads CSASLASGSWDTQYF. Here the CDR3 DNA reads TGCAGTGCTAGTTTGGCTAGCGGGAGTTGGGATACGCAGTATTTT.

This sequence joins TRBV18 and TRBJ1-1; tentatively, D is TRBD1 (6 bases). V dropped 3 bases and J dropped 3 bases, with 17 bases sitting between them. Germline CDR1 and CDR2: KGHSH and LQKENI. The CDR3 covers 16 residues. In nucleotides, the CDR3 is TGTGCCAGCTCACCCTCGGGGTTAGGGGGTGACACTGAAGCTTTCTTT. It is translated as CASSPSGLGGDTEAFF.

The CDR3 spells CASSSPSLRGANNEQFF. CDR3 DNA: TGTGCCAGCAGTTCCCCGTCGCTGCGGGGGGCCAACAATGAGCAGTTCTTC. This chain uses TRBV28 with TRBJ2-1; 8 bases are a match to TRBD2. Germline V gene lookup returns CDR1 MDHEN and CDR2 SYDVKM. V gave up 4 bases and J gave up 5 bases; unmatched junction bases: 13. There are 17 residues in the CDR3.

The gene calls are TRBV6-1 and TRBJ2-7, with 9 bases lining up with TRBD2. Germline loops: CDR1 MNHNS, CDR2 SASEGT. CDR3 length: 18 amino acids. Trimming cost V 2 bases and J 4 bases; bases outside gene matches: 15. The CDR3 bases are TGTGCCAGCAGTGAAAAGGGCTCTAGCGGGGTTGGCGGATACGAGCAGTACTTC. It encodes CASSEKGSSGVGGYEQYF.

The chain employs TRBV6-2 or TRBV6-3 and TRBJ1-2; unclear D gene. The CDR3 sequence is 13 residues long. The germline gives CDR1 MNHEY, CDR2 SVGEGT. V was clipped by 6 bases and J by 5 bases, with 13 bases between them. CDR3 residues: CASSHRETYGYTF. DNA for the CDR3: TGTGCCAGCAGCCACCGGGAGACTTATGGCTACACCTTC.

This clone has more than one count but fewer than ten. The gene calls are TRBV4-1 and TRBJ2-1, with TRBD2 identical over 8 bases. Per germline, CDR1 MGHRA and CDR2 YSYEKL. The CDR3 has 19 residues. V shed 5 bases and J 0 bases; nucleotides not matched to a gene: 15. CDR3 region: CASSSRQVQSGGSYNEQFF. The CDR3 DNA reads TGCGCCAGCAGCTCCCGACAGGTCCAAAGCGGGGGCTCCTACAATGAGCAGTTCTTC.

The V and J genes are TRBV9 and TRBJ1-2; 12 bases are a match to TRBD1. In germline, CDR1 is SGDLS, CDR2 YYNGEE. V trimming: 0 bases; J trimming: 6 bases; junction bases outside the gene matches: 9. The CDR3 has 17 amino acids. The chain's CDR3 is CASSVGGTGGAGHGYTF. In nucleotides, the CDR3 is TGTGCCAGCAGCGTAGGCGGGACAGGGGGCGCCGGTCATGGCTACACCTTC.

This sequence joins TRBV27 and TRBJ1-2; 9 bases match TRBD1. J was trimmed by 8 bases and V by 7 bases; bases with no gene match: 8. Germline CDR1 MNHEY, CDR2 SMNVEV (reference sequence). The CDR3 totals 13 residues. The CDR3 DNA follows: TGTGCCAGCAAGATACAGGGGGCCAGAGGCTACACCTTC. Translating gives CASKIQGARGYTF.

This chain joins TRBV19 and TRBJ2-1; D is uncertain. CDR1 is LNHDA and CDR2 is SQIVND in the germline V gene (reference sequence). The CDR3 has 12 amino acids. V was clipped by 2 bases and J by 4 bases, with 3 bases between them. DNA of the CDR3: TGTGCCAGTAGTATACTGTACAATGAGCAGTTCTTC. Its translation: CASSILYNEQFF.

DNA for the CDR3: TGTGCCAGCAGCTTGGGGGGACAGAGCACAGATACGCAGTATTTT. It yields the protein CASSLGGQSTDTQYF. The V and J genes are TRBV5-4 and TRBJ2-3; 7 nucleotides align to TRBD1. CDR3 length equals 15 residues. CDR1 is SGHNT, CDR2 YYREEE, per germline (reference sequence). The trim removed 0 bases at V and 0 bases at J, leaving 1 base unmatched.

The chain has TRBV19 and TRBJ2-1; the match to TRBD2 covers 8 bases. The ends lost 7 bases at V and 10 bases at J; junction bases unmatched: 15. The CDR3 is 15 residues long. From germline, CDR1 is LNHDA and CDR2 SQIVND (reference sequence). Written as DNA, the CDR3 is TGTGCCAGTACCCTTAGCGGGATTGGCCTTTTGGAGCAGTTCTTC. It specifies CASTLSGIGLLEQFF.

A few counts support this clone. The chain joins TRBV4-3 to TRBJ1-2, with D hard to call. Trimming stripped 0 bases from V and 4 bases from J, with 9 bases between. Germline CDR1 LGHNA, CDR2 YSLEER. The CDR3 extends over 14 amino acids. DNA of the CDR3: TGCGCCAGCAGCCAAGACTCGACATCCTATGGCTACACCTTC. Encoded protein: CASSQDSTSYGYTF.

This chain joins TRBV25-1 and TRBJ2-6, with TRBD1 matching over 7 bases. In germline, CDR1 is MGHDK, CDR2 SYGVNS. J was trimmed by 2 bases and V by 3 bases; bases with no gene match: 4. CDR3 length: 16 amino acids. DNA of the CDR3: TGTGCCAGCAGTGATAATCAGGGGGCTGGGGCCAACGTCCTGACTTTC. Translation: CASSDNQGAGANVLTF.

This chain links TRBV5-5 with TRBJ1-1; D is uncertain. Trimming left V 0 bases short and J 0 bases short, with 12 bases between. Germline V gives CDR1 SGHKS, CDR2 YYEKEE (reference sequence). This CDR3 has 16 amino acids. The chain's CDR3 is CASSLVAVLMNTEAFF. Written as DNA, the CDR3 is TGTGCCAGCAGCTTGGTGGCAGTGCTTATGAACACTGAAGCTTTCTTT.

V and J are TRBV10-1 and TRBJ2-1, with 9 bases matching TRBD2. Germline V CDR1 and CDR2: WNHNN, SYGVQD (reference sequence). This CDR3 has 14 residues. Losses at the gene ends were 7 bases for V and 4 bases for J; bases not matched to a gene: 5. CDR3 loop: CASISGSRYNEQFF. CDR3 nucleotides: TGCGCCAGCATTAGCGGGAGTAGGTACAATGAGCAGTTCTTC.

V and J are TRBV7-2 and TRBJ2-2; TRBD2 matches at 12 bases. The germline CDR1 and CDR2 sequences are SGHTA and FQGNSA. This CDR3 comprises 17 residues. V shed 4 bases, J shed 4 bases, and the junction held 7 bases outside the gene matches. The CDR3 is CASSSWPSGGVTGELFF. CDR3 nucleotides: TGTGCCAGCAGCTCCTGGCCTAGCGGGGGGGTCACCGGGGAGCTGTTTTTT. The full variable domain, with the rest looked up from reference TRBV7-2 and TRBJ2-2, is GAGVSQSPSNKVTEKGKDVELRCDPISGHTALYWYRQSLGQGLEFLIYFQGNSAPDKSGLPSDRFSAERTGGSVSTLTIQRTQQEDSAVYLCASSSWPSGGVTGELFFGEGSRLTVL.

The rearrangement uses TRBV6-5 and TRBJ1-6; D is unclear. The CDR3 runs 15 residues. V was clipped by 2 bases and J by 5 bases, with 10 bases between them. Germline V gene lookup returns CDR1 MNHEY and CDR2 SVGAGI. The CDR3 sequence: CASSYERANNSPLHF. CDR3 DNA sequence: TGTGCCAGCAGTTACGAAAGAGCTAATAATTCACCCCTCCACTTT.

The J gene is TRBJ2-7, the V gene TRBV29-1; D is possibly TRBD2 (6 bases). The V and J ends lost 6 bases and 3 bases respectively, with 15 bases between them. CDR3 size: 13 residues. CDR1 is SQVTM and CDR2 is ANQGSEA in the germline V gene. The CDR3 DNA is TGCAGCGTCCTGGGGGGAATCTACTACGAGCAGTACTTC. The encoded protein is CSVLGGIYYEQYF.

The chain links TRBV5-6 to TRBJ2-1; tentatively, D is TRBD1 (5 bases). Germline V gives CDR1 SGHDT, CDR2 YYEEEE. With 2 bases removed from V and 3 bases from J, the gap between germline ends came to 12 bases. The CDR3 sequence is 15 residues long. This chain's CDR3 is CASSFVVDSYNEQFF. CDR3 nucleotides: TGTGCCAGCAGCTTCGTCGTCGACAGCTACAATGAGCAGTTCTTC.

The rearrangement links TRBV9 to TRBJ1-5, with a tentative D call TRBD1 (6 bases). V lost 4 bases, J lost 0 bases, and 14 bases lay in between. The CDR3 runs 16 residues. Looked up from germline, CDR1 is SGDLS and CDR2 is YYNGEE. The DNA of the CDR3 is TGTGCCAGCAGCCCGGGACACCAATATAGCAATCAGCCCCAGCATTTT. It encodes CASSPGHQYSNQPQHF. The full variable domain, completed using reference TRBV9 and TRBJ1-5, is DSGVTQTPKHLITATGQRVTLRCSPRSGDLSVYWYQQSLDQGLQFLIQYYNGEERAKGNILERFSAQQFPDLHSELNLSSLELGDSALYFCASSPGHQYSNQPQHFGDGTRLSIL.

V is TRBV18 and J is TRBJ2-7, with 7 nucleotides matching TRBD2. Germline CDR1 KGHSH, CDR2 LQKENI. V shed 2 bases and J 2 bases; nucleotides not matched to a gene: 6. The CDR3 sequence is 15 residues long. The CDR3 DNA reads TGTGCCAGCTCACCAACGGGACTACAGGCCTACGAGCAGTACTTC. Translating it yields CASSPTGLQAYEQYF.

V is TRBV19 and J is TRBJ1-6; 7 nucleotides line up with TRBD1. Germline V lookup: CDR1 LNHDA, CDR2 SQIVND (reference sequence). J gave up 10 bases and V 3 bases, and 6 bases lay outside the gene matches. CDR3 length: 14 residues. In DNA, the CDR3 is TGTGCCAGTAGTATCGGGACAGTTCAATCACCCCTCCACTTT. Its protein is CASSIGTVQSPLHF.

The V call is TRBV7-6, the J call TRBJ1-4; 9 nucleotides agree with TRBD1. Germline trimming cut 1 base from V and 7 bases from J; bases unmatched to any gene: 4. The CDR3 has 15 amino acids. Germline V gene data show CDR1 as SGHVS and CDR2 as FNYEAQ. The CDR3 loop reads CASSLVGTGSEKLFF. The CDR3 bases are TGTGCCAGCAGCTTAGTCGGGACAGGGAGTGAAAAACTGTTTTTT. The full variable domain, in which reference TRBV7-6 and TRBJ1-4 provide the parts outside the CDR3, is GAGVSQSPRYKVTKRGQDVALRCDPISGHVSLYWYRQALGQGPEFLTYFNYEAQQDKSGLPNDRFSAERPEGSISTLTIQRTEQRDSAMYRCASSLVGTGSEKLFFGSGTQLSVL.

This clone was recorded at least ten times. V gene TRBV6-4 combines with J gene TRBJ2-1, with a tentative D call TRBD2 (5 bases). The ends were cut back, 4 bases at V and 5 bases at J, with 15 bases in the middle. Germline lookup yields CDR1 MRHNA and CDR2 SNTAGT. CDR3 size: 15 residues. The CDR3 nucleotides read TGTGCCAGCAGTGTAGATGAGTCCGGGAACAATGAGCAGTTCTTC. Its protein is CASSVDESGNNEQFF.

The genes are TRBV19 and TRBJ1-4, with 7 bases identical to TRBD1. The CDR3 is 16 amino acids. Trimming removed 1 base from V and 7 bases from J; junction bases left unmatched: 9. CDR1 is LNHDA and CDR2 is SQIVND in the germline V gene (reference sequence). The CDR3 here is CASSIGGRTGFEKLFF. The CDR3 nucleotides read TGTGCCAGTAGTATAGGAGGTCGGACAGGTTTTGAAAAACTGTTTTTT.

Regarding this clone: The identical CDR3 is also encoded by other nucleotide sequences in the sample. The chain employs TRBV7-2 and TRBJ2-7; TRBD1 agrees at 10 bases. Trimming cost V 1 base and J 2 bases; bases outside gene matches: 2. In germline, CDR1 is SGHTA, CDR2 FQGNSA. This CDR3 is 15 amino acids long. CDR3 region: CASSLGTGGTYEQYF. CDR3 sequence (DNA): TGTGCCAGCAGCTTAGGGACAGGGGGTACCTACGAGCAGTACTTC.

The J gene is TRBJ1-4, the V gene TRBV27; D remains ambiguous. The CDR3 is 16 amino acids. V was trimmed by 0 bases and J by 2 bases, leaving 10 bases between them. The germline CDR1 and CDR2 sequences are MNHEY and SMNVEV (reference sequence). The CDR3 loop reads CASSLSGGRTNEKLFF. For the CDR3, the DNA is TGTGCCAGCAGTTTATCGGGAGGGAGGACTAATGAAAAACTGTTTTTT.